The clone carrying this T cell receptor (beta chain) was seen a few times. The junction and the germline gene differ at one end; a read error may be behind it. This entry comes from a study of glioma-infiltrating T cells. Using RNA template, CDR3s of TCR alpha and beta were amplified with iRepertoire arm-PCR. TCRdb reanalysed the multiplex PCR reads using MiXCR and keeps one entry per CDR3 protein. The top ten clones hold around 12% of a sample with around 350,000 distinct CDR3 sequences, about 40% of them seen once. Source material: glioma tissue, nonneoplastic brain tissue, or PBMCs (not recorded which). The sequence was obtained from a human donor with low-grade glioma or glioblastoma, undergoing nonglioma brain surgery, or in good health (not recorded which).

The CDR3 region is CASSSRGGQGANAEAFF. The CDR3 DNA sequence: TGTGCCAGCAGCTCACGTGGGGGACAGGGGGCGAACGCTGAAGCTTTCTTT. This chain connects TRBV7-9 to TRBJ1-1; 12 positions match TRBD1. Germline V gene sequence: CDR1 SEHNR, CDR2 FQNEAQ (reference sequence). The CDR3 has 17 residues.